This TCR beta chain was observed in a study of T cell repertoires in cytomegalovirus infection. TCRdb reprocessed the reads with MiXCR, giving one entry per CDR3 protein. The sample includes some 240,000 distinct CDR3 sequences, approximately 15% of them seen just once. The CDR3 spans 17 residues. The V segment lost 4 bases and the J segment 4 bases; nucleotides outside the gene matches: 12. CDR1 SEHNR and CDR2 FQNEAQ come from the germline V gene (reference sequence). Whole-study findings and limits: HLA-C-restricted CMV clonotypes gave the most frequent clonotype in two of eight donors.

With regard to this clonotype: The antigen is unknown.

This TCR was sampled from a human donor in good health (CMV status not recorded). Some clones in this sample may be carry-over from other donors' samples. V gene TRBV7-9 combines with J gene TRBJ2-2; 7 nucleotides line up with TRBD1. The source material was CD8+ T cells from PBMCs. This chain's CDR3 is CASSSTTGYMGTGELFF. Written as DNA, the CDR3 is TGTGCCAGCAGCTCAACGACAGGGTACATGGGCACCGGGGAGCTGTTTTTT. The variable domain in full, with the rest retrieved from reference TRBV7-9 and TRBJ2-2, is DTGVSQNPRHKITKRGQNVTFRCDPISEHNRLYWYRQTLGQGPEFLTYFQNEAQLEKSRLLSDRFSAERPKGSFSTLEIQRTEQGDSAMYLCASSSTTGYMGTGELFFGEGSRLTVL.